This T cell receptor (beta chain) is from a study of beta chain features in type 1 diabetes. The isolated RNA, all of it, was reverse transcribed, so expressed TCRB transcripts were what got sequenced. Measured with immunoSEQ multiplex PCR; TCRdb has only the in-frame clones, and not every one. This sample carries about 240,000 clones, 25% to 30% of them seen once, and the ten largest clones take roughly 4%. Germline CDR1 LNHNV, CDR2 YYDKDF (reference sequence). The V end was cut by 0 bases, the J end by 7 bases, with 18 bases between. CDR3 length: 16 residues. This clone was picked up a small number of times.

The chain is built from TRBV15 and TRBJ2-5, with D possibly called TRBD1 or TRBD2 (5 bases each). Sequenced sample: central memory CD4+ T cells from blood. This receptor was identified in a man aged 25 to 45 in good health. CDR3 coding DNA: TGTGCCACCAGCAGAGATCCGGGGCCCCGGGGCGCGACCCAGTACTTC. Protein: CATSRDPGPRGATQYF.